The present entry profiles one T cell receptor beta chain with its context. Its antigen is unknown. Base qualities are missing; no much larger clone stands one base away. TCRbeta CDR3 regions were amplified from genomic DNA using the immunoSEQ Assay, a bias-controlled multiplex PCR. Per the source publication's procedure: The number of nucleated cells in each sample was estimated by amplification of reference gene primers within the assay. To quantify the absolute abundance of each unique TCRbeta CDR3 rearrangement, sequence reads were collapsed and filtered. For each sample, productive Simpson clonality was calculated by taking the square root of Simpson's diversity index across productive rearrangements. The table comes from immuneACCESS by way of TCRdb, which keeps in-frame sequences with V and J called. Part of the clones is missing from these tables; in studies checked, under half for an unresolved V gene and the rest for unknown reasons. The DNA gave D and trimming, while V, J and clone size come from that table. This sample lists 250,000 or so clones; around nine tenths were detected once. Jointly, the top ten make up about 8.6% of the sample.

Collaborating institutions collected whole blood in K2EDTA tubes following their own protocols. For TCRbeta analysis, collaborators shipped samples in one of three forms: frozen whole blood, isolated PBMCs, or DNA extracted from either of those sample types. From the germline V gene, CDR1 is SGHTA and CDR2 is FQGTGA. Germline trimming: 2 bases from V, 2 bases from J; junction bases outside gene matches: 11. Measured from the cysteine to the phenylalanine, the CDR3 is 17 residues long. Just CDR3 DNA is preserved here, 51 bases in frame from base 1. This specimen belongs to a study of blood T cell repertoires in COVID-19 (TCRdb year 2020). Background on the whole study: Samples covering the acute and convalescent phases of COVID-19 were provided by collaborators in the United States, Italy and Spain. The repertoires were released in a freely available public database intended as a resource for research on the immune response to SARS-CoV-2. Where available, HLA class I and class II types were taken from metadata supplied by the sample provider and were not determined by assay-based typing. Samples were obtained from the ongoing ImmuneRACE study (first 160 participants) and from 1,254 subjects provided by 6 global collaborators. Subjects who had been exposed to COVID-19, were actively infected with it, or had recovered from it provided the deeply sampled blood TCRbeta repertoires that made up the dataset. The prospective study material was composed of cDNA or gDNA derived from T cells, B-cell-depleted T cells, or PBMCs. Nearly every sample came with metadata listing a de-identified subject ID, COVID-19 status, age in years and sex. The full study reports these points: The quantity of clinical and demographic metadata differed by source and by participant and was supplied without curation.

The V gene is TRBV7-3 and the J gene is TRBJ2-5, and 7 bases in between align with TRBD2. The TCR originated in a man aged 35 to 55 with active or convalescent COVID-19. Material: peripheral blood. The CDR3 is CASSLGSSGTFQETQYF. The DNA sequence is TGTGCCAGCAGCTTAGGATCTAGCGGAACCTTTCAAGAGACCCAGTACTTC. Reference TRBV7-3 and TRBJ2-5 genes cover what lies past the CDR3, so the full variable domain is GAGVSQTPSNKVTEKGKYVELRCDPISGHTALYWYRQSLGQGPEFLIYFQGTGAADDSGLPNDRFFAVRPEGSVSTLKIQRTERGDSAVYLCASSLGSSGTFQETQYFGPGTRLLVL.